This TCR beta chain was identified during a study of T cell changes during pregnancy in multiple sclerosis. Germline V gene sequence: CDR1 SGHTS, CDR2 YDEGEE. The CDR3 spans 14 residues. Trimming cost V 7 bases and J 5 bases, with 16 bases left between them. This clone showed up just a few times. Sequenced by immunoSEQ multiplex PCR; TCRdb stores in-frame clones only, minus some. The profile shows about 73,000 clones, around 90% of them singletons. The receptor was isolated from a female donor in good health, enrolled as a control in a pregnancy study. The specimen was peripheral blood, collected after pregnancy. V and J are TRBV5-8 and TRBJ2-1, with D maybe TRBD2 (5 bases). The CDR3 spells CASQRGSNDNEQFF. CDR3 DNA sequence: TGTGCCAGCCAAAGAGGGAGTAATGACAATGAGCAGTTCTTC.